This T cell receptor beta chain was documented in a study of blood T cell repertoires in COVID-19. For the study at large: Sites in the United States, Italy and Spain provided acute and convalescent COVID-19 samples. T cells, B-cell-depleted T cells, or PBMCs provided the cDNA or gDNA that served as material.

As processed by the authors: Reference gene primer amplification yielded estimated nucleated cell counts. Repertoires were generated with immunoSEQ multiplex PCR, while TCRdb's copy carries only in-frame clones and drops some. V, J and clone size were drawn from that table, and D and trimming were deduced from the DNA. The sample shows about 300,000 clones, 85% to 90% of them seen only once. Germline loops: CDR1 MRHNA, CDR2 SNTAGT. CDR3 size: 17 residues. V lost 3 bases, J lost 0 bases, and 16 bases lay in between. The TCR sequence derives from a woman aged 40-49 years who had recovered from COVID-19. The rearrangement links TRBV6-4 to TRBJ2-3, with TRBD1 as a possible D gene (5 bases). Material: peripheral blood. As DNA, the CDR3 is TGTGCCAGCAGTGAGATCGTCCGTGGGGCTAGCACAGATACGCAGTATTTT. It translates to CASSEIVRGASTDTQYF.